The rows below give T cell receptor beta chains drawn from one sample of a study of T-cell reconstitution after alpha-beta-depleted transplantation in children. TCRdb passed the PCR reads through MiXCR, listing each CDR3 protein once. Found here are about 78,000 distinct CDR3 sequences, 13% to 15% of them singletons; the top ten hold about 25%. This specimen was PBMCs, mostly from graft donor cells, taken 180 days after TCRalphabeta/CD19-depleted stem cell transplant. These receptors were collected from a male patient aged 2 to 9 who had a stem cell transplant for acute lymphoblastic leukemia, so the T cells may come from the graft donor. Both conserved end residues are trimmed from each CDR3. Fields, in order: clone size, V gene, CDR3 protein. Part of the rows lack a size; the others show once, few, many or a class for expanded clones.

many	TRBV5-1	ASSLAAVGAQF
.	TRBV4-2	ASSPGLTGSFYNEQF
.	TRBV12-3/TRBV12-4	ASSLVSNQPQH
.	TRBV20-1	SAREGVTDTQY
.	TRBV27	ATWRGGWNTEAF
many	TRBV5-5	ASTIPPGVDTQY
.	TRBV11-2	ASSLRGGPSYEQY
.	TRBV28	ASSSAQETQY
.	TRBV7-6	ASSWTSGNNEQF
.	TRBV28	ASRSTVSYEQY
.	TRBV7-2	ASSLGLLRDSFVYGYT
few	TRBV7-6	ASSLGQGVREQF
many	TRBV5-5	ASSLEGWGYT
few	TRBV28	ASSPTGPRSHNEQF
.	TRBV6-6	ASSPGTNYNEQF
few	TRBV11-2	ASSSGLAAEQY
many	TRBV4-3	ASSQALVRDTPRKLF
.	TRBV5-1	ASSLDAGRDEQF
many	TRBV27	ASSLGGSEAF
.	TRBV12-3/TRBV12-4	ASTARDQGQKLF
.	TRBV20-1	SARGGQPQH